This TCR beta chain comes out of a study of early T cells in non-severe SARS-CoV-2 infection. Study results and limitations: VDJdb-based matching was biased toward anti-spike CD8 responses and missed private and CD4 specificities.

Individual cDNA molecules were tagged with unique molecular identifiers, the study reported. TCRdb re-called the 5' RACE reads with MiXCR, one entry per CDR3 protein. Seen here are more than 55,000 distinct CDR3 sequences, roughly 13% observed once, and the top ten hold roughly 8.8%. With 5 bases clipped from V and 4 bases from J, the junction kept 7 bases outside the gene matches. The CDR3 is 15 residues long. Germline V lookup: CDR1 SGHNT, CDR2 YYREEE (reference sequence). This clonotype was counted between two and nine times. As yet, its antigen is unknown. The sequence came from an adult who was a healthcare worker with PCR-confirmed SARS-CoV-2 infection or an uninfected control (not recorded which). The starting material was whole blood, obtained at baseline. The chain has TRBV5-4 and TRBJ1-4; 8 bases agree with TRBD1. The CDR3 bases are TGTGCCAGCAGTGTGGGTGGACAGGGTAATGAAAAACTGTTTTTT. It is translated as CASSVGGQGNEKLFF.